The 17 T cell receptor beta chains reported below all come from one sample, sequenced in a study of T-cell memory formation after mild COVID-19. TCRdb independently ran MiXCR on the 5' RACE reads; one entry per CDR3 protein. The sample includes about 500,000 distinct CDR3 sequences, about 20% of them seen just once. The source material was PBMCs or a T cell subset sorted from them (not recorded which). The receptors shown here come from an adult woman who had mild COVID-19 (a few samples of this study predate the infection). Cell type and time point are not known.

The J gene is TRBJ1-6, the V gene TRBV3-1; tentative D call: TRBD1 (5 bases). CDR1 is LGHDT and CDR2 is YNNKEL in the germline V gene (reference sequence). Deletions cut 0 bases from V and 9 bases from J, with 9 bases between. This CDR3 is built from 14 residues. The CDR3 nucleotides read TGTGCCAGCAGCCAAGATATGGGGGTTTCACCCCTCCACTTT. Protein product: CASSQDMGVSPLHF.

The J gene is TRBJ2-7, the V gene TRBV12-5; 7 nucleotides line up with TRBD1. Germline assignment: CDR1 LGHNT and CDR2 FRNRAP. There are 14 residues in the CDR3. Unmatched junction bases numbered 6, after V lost 5 bases and J lost 2 bases. The CDR3 reads CASGPPGQTYEQYF. DNA for the CDR3: TGTGCTAGTGGTCCCCCGGGACAGACCTACGAGCAGTACTTC. Full variable domain (remainder filled in from reference TRBV12-5 and TRBJ2-7): DARVTQTPRHKVTEMGQEVTMRCQPILGHNTVFWYRQTMMQGLELLAYFRNRAPLDDSGMPKDRFSAEMPDATLATLKIQPSEPRDSAVYFCASGPPGQTYEQYFGPGTRLTVT.

The chain joins TRBV20-1 to TRBJ2-1, with 9 bases that match TRBD1. This CDR3 has 16 residues. CDR1 and CDR2 (germline): DFQATT, SNEGSKA (reference sequence). The V segment lost 0 bases and the J segment 6 bases; nucleotides outside the gene matches: 9. In DNA, the CDR3 is TGCAGTGCTAGAGAAGCGACAGGGGGTCTGGTCAATGAGCAGTTCTTC. It codes for CSAREATGGLVNEQFF.

The genes are TRBV20-1 and TRBJ1-2; 11 nucleotides align to TRBD1. The CDR3 spans 15 residues. The germline gives CDR1 DFQATT, CDR2 SNEGSKA (reference sequence). Trimming cost V 3 bases and J 3 bases; bases outside gene matches: 6. CDR3 residues: CSASRGQGADYGYTF. CDR3 coding DNA: TGCAGTGCTAGTCGCGGACAGGGGGCCGACTATGGCTACACCTTC.

The chain uses TRBV6-5 and TRBJ1-3, with unresolved D. CDR1 MNHEY and CDR2 SVGAGI come from the germline V gene. This CDR3 has 15 amino acids. The V and J ends lost 7 bases and 0 bases respectively, with 13 bases between them. In DNA form, the CDR3 reads TGTGCCAGCACCCCAGACCGATTCTCTGGAAACACCATATATTTT. The encoded protein is CASTPDRFSGNTIYF.

The rearrangement joins TRBV7-3 to TRBJ2-3, with D hard to call. CDR1 is SGHTA, CDR2 FQGTGA, per germline. The CDR3 contains 14 residues. Trimming took off 5 bases at V and 0 bases at J, with 9 bases between the two ends. The CDR3 spells CASSLMTSTDTQYF. Written as DNA, the CDR3 is TGTGCCAGCAGCCTAATGACCAGCACAGATACGCAGTATTTT.

The chain carries TRBV29-1 and TRBJ1-2; D unresolved. CDR3 length: 12 residues. The V and J ends lost 4 bases and 6 bases respectively, with 12 bases between them. Germline lookup yields CDR1 SQVTM and CDR2 ANQGSEA. CDR3 sequence: CSVAAPRNGYTF. CDR3 bases: TGCAGCGTTGCTGCCCCACGGAATGGCTACACCTTC.

The chain combines TRBV5-1 with TRBJ2-7, with D possibly being TRBD1 (5 bases). The CDR3 extends over 15 amino acids. The V gene's germline CDR1 is SGHRS and CDR2 YFSETQ. The V gene lost 1 base and the J gene lost 2 bases, with 13 bases spanning the gap. The CDR3 reads CASSLSNAGTYEQYF. CDR3 in DNA: TGCGCCAGCAGCTTGTCGAATGCAGGGACCTACGAGCAGTACTTC.

This clonotype was seen more than once but under ten times. The V call is TRBV24-1, the J call TRBJ1-2, with D maybe TRBD1 (5 bases). Germline V gene lookup returns CDR1 KGHDR and CDR2 SFDVKD. Trimming shortened V by 9 bases and J by 6 bases, and 16 bases separated the two germline ends. This CDR3 comprises 13 residues. The CDR3 DNA reads as TGTGCCACCGAGGAGGGGTCCGGCGATGGCTACACCTTC. This codes for CATEEGSGDGYTF.

This clonotype was counted a few times. The genes are TRBV7-9 and TRBJ1-4; no definite D call. Germline CDR1 and CDR2: SEHNR and FQNEAQ (reference sequence). Trimming stripped 1 base from V and 4 bases from J, with 10 bases between. The CDR3 covers 15 residues. The CDR3 sequence: CASSLEGGVNEKLFF. The CDR3 DNA follows: TGTGCCAGCAGCTTAGAAGGTGGAGTTAATGAAAAACTGTTTTTT.

This chain uses TRBV4-1 with TRBJ2-7; no reliable D call. Deletions cut 0 bases from V and 2 bases from J, with 8 bases between. The CDR3 has 14 residues. Germline loops: CDR1 MGHRA, CDR2 YSYEKL. The CDR3 is CASSQDWQPYEQYF. The CDR3 DNA follows: TGCGCCAGCAGCCAAGATTGGCAGCCCTACGAGCAGTACTTC.

This clonotype was seen a few times. The V gene is TRBV9, the J gene TRBJ2-1; tentatively, D is TRBD1 or TRBD2 (5 bases each). The CDR3 covers 15 residues. Trimming took 4 bases from V and 4 from J, leaving 15 bases between them. Germline V gene lookup returns CDR1 SGDLS and CDR2 YYNGEE. The CDR3 spells CASSSRDGAYNEQFF. CDR3 nucleotides: TGTGCCAGCAGCTCCCGGGATGGGGCTTACAATGAGCAGTTCTTC.

This sequence joins TRBV12-5 and TRBJ1-1; D possibly corresponds to TRBD1 (6 bases). The germline CDR1 and CDR2 sequences are LGHNT and FRNRAP. The CDR3 consists of 15 residues. Trimming took 7 bases from V and 5 from J, leaving 20 bases between them. The CDR3 sequence: CASAAHGGPLTEAFF. The CDR3, as DNA: TGTGCTAGTGCCGCCCACGGGGGGCCTCTGACTGAAGCTTTCTTT.

The rearrangement joins TRBV6-5 to TRBJ1-5; D gene uncertain. The CDR3 sequence is 15 residues long. Germline V CDR1 and CDR2: MNHEY, SVGAGI. Trimming took off 6 bases at V and 3 bases at J, with 15 bases between the two ends. This chain's CDR3 is CASSSMGRSNQPQHF. The CDR3 nucleotides are TGTGCCAGCAGCTCCATGGGCAGGTCCAATCAGCCCCAGCATTTT.

The J gene is TRBJ1-1, the V gene TRBV5-4; 9 bases agree with TRBD1. Germline V CDR1 and CDR2: SGHNT, YYREEE (reference sequence). With V trimmed by 4 bases and J by 2 bases, 9 bases remained unmatched. CDR3 length equals 16 residues. The CDR3 is CASSRGTGIINTEAFF. In nucleotides, the CDR3 is TGTGCCAGCAGCAGGGGGACAGGGATCATAAACACTGAAGCTTTCTTT. The full variable domain, in which reference TRBV5-4 and TRBJ1-1 provide the parts outside the CDR3, is ETGVTQSPTHLIKTRGQQVTLRCSSQSGHNTVSWYQQALGQGPQFIFQYYREEENGRGNFPPRFSGLQFPNYSSELNVNALELDDSALYLCASSRGTGIINTEAFFGQGTRLTVV.

This clonotype has only a few counts. The DNA of the CDR3 is TGTGCCACTGGGGGACAGGGTTCAGATACGCAGTATTTT. It codes for CATGGQGSDTQYF. The V call is TRBV24-1, the J call TRBJ2-3, with 9 nucleotides matching TRBD1. The length of the CDR3 is 13 residues. Germline assignment: CDR1 KGHDR and CDR2 SFDVKD. Germline trimming cut 10 bases from V and 4 bases from J; bases unmatched to any gene: 5.

The chain is built from TRBV4-2 and TRBJ2-7; perhaps TRBD2 as D (7 bases). Germline V gene data show CDR1 as LGHNA and CDR2 as YNFKEQ. CDR3 length equals 16 residues. V lost 4 bases, J lost 0 bases, and 16 bases lay in between. CDR3 sequence: CASSPQGRGSSYEQYF. The CDR3 DNA follows: TGTGCCAGCAGCCCCCAGGGGCGGGGGAGCTCCTACGAGCAGTACTTC.